This record concerns one T cell receptor beta chain sequence. The germline gives CDR1 ENHRY, CDR2 SYGVKD. CDR3 length equals 17 residues. V lost 0 bases and J lost 4; bases outside the gene matches: 7. Residents of around 24 US areas, aged roughly 18 to 89 years, made up the participants. Allocation to cohorts depended on clinical history reported by the participants. The data belong to a study of blood T cell repertoires in COVID-19. As for the study in general: Spain, Italy and the United States supplied samples that represented acute and convalescent COVID-19. Sample material is recorded as cDNA or gDNA derived from T cells, B-cell-depleted T cells, or PBMCs.

Produced via immunoSEQ multiplex PCR; TCRdb's table is partial and in-frame only. The table records under 300,000 clones, more than 85% of them present only once. The TCR comes from a woman in her forties or fifties who had recovered from COVID-19. J is TRBJ2-1 and V is TRBV10-3; TRBD1 aligns across 9 bases. Sequenced: PBMCs or T cells enriched from blood (not recorded which). CDR3 region: CAISESIGTGLYNEQFF. CDR3 bases: TGTGCCATCAGTGAGTCGATTGGGACAGGGCTATACAATGAGCAGTTCTTC.